This T cell receptor beta chain was found in a study of blood T cell repertoires in COVID-19. Turning to the study itself: Both acute and convalescent COVID-19 samples were obtained from the United States, Italy and Spain. T cells, B-cell-depleted T cells, or PBMCs supplied cDNA or gDNA.

The ends were cut back, 6 bases at V and 2 bases at J, with 13 bases in the middle. The CDR3 length is 14 residues. Per the germline V gene, CDR1 is MNHEY and CDR2 is SVGEGT. In the study's own analysis: Amplification from reference gene primers served as the basis for estimated nucleated cell counts. The data were produced by immunoSEQ multiplex PCR, yet TCRdb's version contains in-frame clones alone and is incomplete. The DNA gave D and trimming, while V, J and clone size come from that table. Here the sample spans more than 95,000 clones, 82% being singletons. What was sequenced was peripheral blood. The TCR originated in a man in his fifties or sixties with acute or convalescent COVID-19. The chain uses TRBV6-2 or TRBV6-3 and TRBJ2-5; D possibly corresponds to TRBD2 (6 bases). The CDR3 is CASSRGGVQETQYF. CDR3 nucleotides: TGTGCCAGCAGCCGTGGAGGGGTACAAGAGACCCAGTACTTC.